A selection of T cell receptor beta chains follows, all from one sample in a study of T cells after yellow fever vaccination. TCRdb re-derived calls from the 5' RACE reads in MiXCR, one entry per CDR3 protein. The sample consists of about 350,000 distinct CDR3 sequences, around 10% of them appearing once. Here the sequenced sample was PBMCs, taken on the day of the first yellow fever vaccination. Source of these receptors: a man in his late teens or twenties who received the YFV17D yellow fever vaccine. The CDR3 runs from the conserved cysteine through the conserved F or W. The D gene is left open where the match is weak. Only part of the rows carry a size: once, few, many, or a class if the clone is expanded.

j_gene: TRBJ1-5; len: 17; d_gene: TRBD1; abundance: NA; v_gene: TRBV2; CDR3aa: CASSDGTGPGFGQPQHF; CDR3nt: TGTGCCAGCAGTGACGGGACAGGGCCTGGGTTCGGTCAGCCCCAGCATTTT
j_gene: TRBJ2-5; len: 15; d_gene: TRBD2; abundance: NA; v_gene: TRBV7-2; CDR3aa: CASQLLAGPVGTQYF; CDR3nt: TGTGCCAGCCAGCTCCTAGCGGGGCCTGTGGGGACCCAGTACTTC
j_gene: TRBJ1-6; len: 16; d_gene: NA; abundance: NA; v_gene: TRBV7-2; CDR3aa: CASSSLNVQGNSPLHF; CDR3nt: TGTGCCAGCAGCTCCCTTAACGTTCAGGGAAATTCACCCCTCCACTTT
j_gene: TRBJ2-5; len: 14; d_gene: TRBD2; abundance: NA; v_gene: TRBV5-6; CDR3aa: CASSTLAGGQTQYF; CDR3nt: TGTGCCAGCAGCACACTAGCGGGGGGCCAGACCCAGTACTTC
j_gene: TRBJ2-4; len: 14; d_gene: NA; abundance: many; v_gene: TRBV7-2; CDR3aa: CASSLGSAKNIQYF; CDR3nt: TGTGCCAGCAGCTTAGGGTCTGCCAAAAACATTCAGTACTTC
j_gene: TRBJ1-2; len: 13; d_gene: NA; abundance: few; v_gene: TRBV28; CDR3aa: CASSLTQNYGYTF; CDR3nt: TGTGCCAGCAGTTTAACACAGAACTATGGCTACACCTTC
j_gene: TRBJ1-4; len: 15; d_gene: TRBD1; abundance: few; v_gene: TRBV5-1; CDR3aa: CASSPDRATNEKLFF; CDR3nt: TGCGCCAGCAGCCCAGACAGGGCCACTAATGAAAAACTGTTTTTT
j_gene: TRBJ1-2; len: 13; d_gene: NA; abundance: few; v_gene: TRBV7-2; CDR3aa: CASSPTPDYGYTF; CDR3nt: TGTGCCAGCAGCCCCACCCCGGATTATGGCTACACCTTC
j_gene: TRBJ1-5; len: 13; d_gene: NA; abundance: NA; v_gene: TRBV10-3; CDR3aa: CAIRPQENQPQHF; CDR3nt: TGTGCCATCAGACCACAGGAGAATCAGCCCCAGCATTTT
j_gene: TRBJ2-4; len: 11; d_gene: NA; abundance: NA; v_gene: TRBV12-3/TRBV12-4; CDR3aa: CASSLLNIQYF; CDR3nt: TGTGCCAGCAGTTTATTAAACATTCAGTACTTC
j_gene: TRBJ2-3; len: 16; d_gene: TRBD2; abundance: NA; v_gene: TRBV7-3; CDR3aa: CASAPRGAGSTDTQYF; CDR3nt: TGTGCCAGCGCGCCGCGGGGGGCAGGGAGCACAGATACGCAGTATTTT
j_gene: TRBJ2-7; len: 17; d_gene: TRBD1; abundance: few; v_gene: TRBV7-9; CDR3aa: CASSSIGRGQDSYEQYF; CDR3nt: TGTGCCAGCAGCTCGATTGGAAGGGGGCAGGACTCCTACGAGCAGTACTTC
j_gene: TRBJ1-2; len: 13; d_gene: NA; abundance: NA; v_gene: TRBV4-1; CDR3aa: CASSSQGYYGYTF; CDR3nt: TGCGCCAGCAGCTCTCAGGGGTACTATGGCTACACCTTC
j_gene: TRBJ2-5; len: 16; d_gene: TRBD1; abundance: few; v_gene: TRBV7-9; CDR3aa: CASSRGQGASMKTQYF; CDR3nt: TGTGCCAGCAGCCGGGGACAGGGGGCATCAATGAAGACCCAGTACTTC
j_gene: TRBJ2-3; len: 16; d_gene: NA; abundance: NA; v_gene: TRBV9; CDR3aa: CASSVGRGSVTDTQYF; CDR3nt: TGTGCCAGCAGCGTAGGTAGGGGATCGGTCACAGATACGCAGTATTTT
j_gene: TRBJ2-5; len: 13; d_gene: NA; abundance: few; v_gene: TRBV7-9; CDR3aa: CASSVGWQETQYF; CDR3nt: TGTGCCAGCAGCGTAGGGTGGCAAGAGACCCAGTACTTC
j_gene: TRBJ2-1; len: 15; d_gene: TRBD2; abundance: many; v_gene: TRBV3-1; CDR3aa: CASSKLAGGRREQFF; CDR3nt: TGTGCCAGCAGTAAACTAGCGGGGGGGCGGAGGGAGCAGTTCTTC
j_gene: TRBJ2-1; len: 23; d_gene: TRBD2; abundance: few; v_gene: TRBV14; CDR3aa: CASSPGDSNSGTSGPSSYNEQFF; CDR3nt: TGTGCCAGCAGCCCGGGGGACAGCAACTCCGGGACTAGCGGGCCCAGCTCCTACAATGAGCAGTTCTTC
j_gene: TRBJ2-2; len: 14; d_gene: NA; abundance: few; v_gene: TRBV7-2; CDR3aa: CASKTDSNTGELFF; CDR3nt: TGTGCCAGCAAGACGGACAGCAACACCGGGGAGCTGTTTTTT
j_gene: TRBJ2-3; len: 13; d_gene: NA; abundance: NA; v_gene: TRBV20-1; CDR3aa: CSARQLSTDTQYF; CDR3nt: TGCAGTGCTAGACAGCTTAGCACAGATACGCAGTATTTT
j_gene: TRBJ1-5; len: 14; d_gene: NA; abundance: once; v_gene: TRBV2; CDR3aa: CASNGRSINQPQHF; CDR3nt: TGTGCCAGCAATGGTCGGTCGATAAATCAGCCCCAGCATTTT
j_gene: TRBJ1-1; len: 15; d_gene: NA; abundance: NA; v_gene: TRBV4-3; CDR3aa: CASSPKPAGFEEAFF; CDR3nt: TGCGCCAGCAGCCCAAAACCAGCGGGATTTGAAGAAGCTTTCTTT
j_gene: TRBJ1-4; len: 15; d_gene: NA; abundance: NA; v_gene: TRBV20-1; CDR3aa: CSARDRGQGPEKLFF; CDR3nt: TGCAGTGCTAGAGATCGTGGGCAGGGTCCTGAAAAACTGTTTTTT
j_gene: TRBJ2-3; len: 17; d_gene: TRBD2; abundance: many; v_gene: TRBV4-1; CDR3aa: CASSQVKAGMSTDTQYF; CDR3nt: TGCGCCAGCAGCCAAGTAAAAGCGGGGATGAGCACAGATACGCAGTATTTT
j_gene: TRBJ2-2; len: 14; d_gene: NA; abundance: few; v_gene: TRBV6-2/TRBV6-3; CDR3aa: CASTIGTNTGELFF; CDR3nt: TGTGCCAGCACCATCGGGACAAACACCGGGGAGCTGTTTTTT
j_gene: TRBJ2-7; len: 14; d_gene: NA; abundance: NA; v_gene: TRBV5-4; CDR3aa: CASSFQGGGDEQYF; CDR3nt: TGTGCCAGCAGCTTTCAGGGTGGCGGCGACGAGCAGTACTTC
j_gene: TRBJ1-1; len: 12; d_gene: NA; abundance: NA; v_gene: TRBV11-2; CDR3aa: CASSVGWGEAFF; CDR3nt: TGTGCCAGCAGCGTAGGGTGGGGGGAGGCTTTCTTT
j_gene: TRBJ2-5; len: 14; d_gene: NA; abundance: NA; v_gene: TRBV5-6; CDR3aa: CASSLLADKETQYF; CDR3nt: TGTGCCAGCAGCTTGCTAGCAGACAAAGAGACCCAGTACTTC
j_gene: TRBJ2-3; len: 15; d_gene: NA; abundance: few; v_gene: TRBV13; CDR3aa: CASSLNSGLPNTQYF; CDR3nt: TGTGCCAGCAGCTTAAACTCGGGGCTGCCCAATACGCAGTATTTT
j_gene: TRBJ2-2; len: 15; d_gene: NA; abundance: NA; v_gene: TRBV20-1; CDR3aa: CSARNSLELTGELFF; CDR3nt: TGCAGTGCTAGGAACTCCCTAGAACTTACCGGGGAGCTGTTTTTT
j_gene: TRBJ1-1; len: 15; d_gene: NA; abundance: many; v_gene: TRBV5-1; CDR3aa: CASSSGPPRDTEAFF; CDR3nt: TGCGCCAGCAGCTCGGGACCCCCACGGGACACTGAAGCTTTCTTT
j_gene: TRBJ1-1; len: 17; d_gene: TRBD1; abundance: NA; v_gene: TRBV14; CDR3aa: CASSQEGVGQGNTEAFF; CDR3nt: TGTGCCAGCAGCCAAGAAGGGGTGGGACAGGGGAACACTGAAGCTTTCTTT
j_gene: TRBJ1-3; len: 14; d_gene: NA; abundance: few; v_gene: TRBV27; CDR3aa: CASRREADGNTIYF; CDR3nt: TGTGCCAGCAGGAGGGAGGCGGATGGAAACACCATATATTTT
j_gene: TRBJ1-2; len: 15; d_gene: NA; abundance: NA; v_gene: TRBV6-1; CDR3aa: CASSTGQPLVYGYTF; CDR3nt: TGTGCCAGCAGTACCGGACAGCCTCTGGTCTATGGCTACACCTTC
j_gene: TRBJ2-7; len: 15; d_gene: TRBD1; abundance: NA; v_gene: TRBV19; CDR3aa: CASSPRDRPSYEQYF; CDR3nt: TGTGCCAGTAGTCCCCGGGACAGACCGTCCTACGAGCAGTACTTC
j_gene: TRBJ1-1; len: 15; d_gene: NA; abundance: few; v_gene: TRBV7-9; CDR3aa: CASSLGLRTNTEAFF; CDR3nt: TGTGCCAGCAGCCTAGGACTGAGGACGAACACTGAAGCTTTCTTT
j_gene: TRBJ1-6; len: 15; d_gene: NA; abundance: NA; v_gene: TRBV20-1; CDR3aa: CSAMGGGTWDSPLHF; CDR3nt: TGCAGTGCTATGGGGGGGGGAACTTGGGATTCACCCCTCCACTTT
j_gene: TRBJ2-7; len: 14; d_gene: NA; abundance: NA; v_gene: TRBV7-2; CDR3aa: CASSLDTAGREQYF; CDR3nt: TGTGCCAGCAGCTTAGATACGGCGGGGCGGGAGCAGTACTTC
j_gene: TRBJ2-1; len: 16; d_gene: NA; abundance: NA; v_gene: TRBV7-2; CDR3aa: CASSLAAGRKYNEQFF; CDR3nt: TGTGCCAGCAGCTTAGCCGCGGGTAGGAAGTACAATGAGCAGTTCTTC
j_gene: TRBJ2-7; len: 15; d_gene: TRBD1; abundance: few; v_gene: TRBV9; CDR3aa: CASSAQGQGSYEQYF; CDR3nt: TGTGCCAGCAGCGCACAGGGACAGGGGAGTTACGAGCAGTACTTC
j_gene: TRBJ2-7; len: 14; d_gene: NA; abundance: NA; v_gene: TRBV3-1; CDR3aa: CASSRRADYYEQYF; CDR3nt: TGTGCCAGCAGTAGAAGGGCAGACTATTACGAGCAGTACTTC
j_gene: TRBJ2-3; len: 14; d_gene: NA; abundance: NA; v_gene: TRBV7-9; CDR3aa: CASSLVGGRDSQYF; CDR3nt: TGTGCCAGCAGCTTAGTCGGCGGCCGAGATTCGCAGTATTTT
j_gene: TRBJ1-2; len: 13; d_gene: NA; abundance: NA; v_gene: TRBV4-2; CDR3aa: CASGHGDLYGYTF; CDR3nt: TGTGCCAGCGGCCACGGGGACCTCTATGGCTACACCTTC
j_gene: TRBJ2-4; len: 14; d_gene: TRBD1; abundance: few; v_gene: TRBV2; CDR3aa: CASRTGIAKNIQYF; CDR3nt: TGTGCCAGCAGGACAGGGATAGCCAAAAACATTCAGTACTTC
j_gene: TRBJ2-1; len: 12; d_gene: NA; abundance: few; v_gene: TRBV20-1; CDR3aa: CSQDTDYNEQFF; CDR3nt: TGCAGTCAAGACACTGACTACAATGAGCAGTTCTTC
j_gene: TRBJ2-5; len: 16; d_gene: NA; abundance: NA; v_gene: TRBV7-8; CDR3aa: CASSAKSSGMGETQYF; CDR3nt: TGTGCCAGCAGCGCCAAGTCGAGTGGTATGGGGGAGACCCAGTACTTC
j_gene: TRBJ2-2; len: 16; d_gene: NA; abundance: NA; v_gene: TRBV5-1; CDR3aa: CASSFGPPPGTGELFF; CDR3nt: TGCGCCAGCAGCTTCGGGCCTCCACCGGGCACCGGGGAGCTGTTTTTT
j_gene: TRBJ2-3; len: 13; d_gene: NA; abundance: NA; v_gene: TRBV7-3; CDR3aa: CASSKGQGDTQYF; CDR3nt: TGTGCCAGCAGTAAGGGGCAGGGGGATACGCAGTATTTT
j_gene: TRBJ1-1; len: 12; d_gene: TRBD1; abundance: many; v_gene: TRBV6-5; CDR3aa: CASSYRGLRAFF; CDR3nt: TGTGCCAGCAGTTACAGGGGGCTTAGAGCTTTCTTT
j_gene: TRBJ2-3; len: 12; d_gene: NA; abundance: NA; v_gene: TRBV10-3; CDR3aa: CAISEDTDTQYF; CDR3nt: TGTGCCATCAGTGAGGACACAGATACGCAGTATTTT
j_gene: TRBJ1-4; len: 14; d_gene: TRBD1; abundance: NA; v_gene: TRBV18; CDR3aa: CASSPWTGDEKLFF; CDR3nt: TGTGCCAGCTCACCTTGGACAGGAGATGAAAAACTGTTTTTT
j_gene: TRBJ2-7; len: 13; d_gene: NA; abundance: many; v_gene: TRBV7-6; CDR3aa: CASSSYRDYEQYF; CDR3nt: TGTGCCAGCAGCTCATACAGGGACTACGAGCAGTACTTC
j_gene: TRBJ1-3; len: 13; d_gene: NA; abundance: few; v_gene: TRBV12-3/TRBV12-4; CDR3aa: CASSFTVGDTIYF; CDR3nt: TGTGCCAGCAGTTTTACTGTAGGGGACACCATATATTTT
j_gene: TRBJ2-7; len: 14; d_gene: NA; abundance: NA; v_gene: TRBV29-1; CDR3aa: CNAGGGQGSHEQYF; CDR3nt: TGCAACGCGGGAGGGGGACAGGGTTCCCACGAGCAGTACTTC